These T cell receptor beta chains were read from a single sample in a study of blood T cells in healthy people across ages. TCRdb analysed the 5' RACE reads with MiXCR anew, one entry per CDR3 protein. Altogether a few hundred thousand distinct CDR3 sequences are present, about 27% being singletons, with the ten largest covering over 3.5%. These data are also associated with another study on T cells of mothers and their children.

The sample comprised blood. These receptors originate from a boy younger than 10 in good health. Both conserved end residues are part of each CDR3. Each record gives: V gene, clone size, J gene, CDR3 protein. The size of a clone is reported for some rows only, either as once, few or many, or as a class for expanded clones.

V gene: TRBV18
clone size: -
J gene: TRBJ2-3
CDR3 protein: CASSPRRESDTQYF

V gene: TRBV5-5
clone size: few
J gene: TRBJ2-5
CDR3 protein: CASSWESGQGLKTQYF

V gene: TRBV27
clone size: -
J gene: TRBJ2-7
CDR3 protein: CASHLGGSSGAGLYF

V gene: TRBV6-1
clone size: -
J gene: TRBJ2-2
CDR3 protein: CASSPGTGRFTGELFF

V gene: TRBV12-3/TRBV12-4
clone size: -
J gene: TRBJ2-7
CDR3 protein: CASSPTRTNEQYF

V gene: TRBV5-4
clone size: -
J gene: TRBJ2-1
CDR3 protein: CASSLERSSYNEQFF

V gene: TRBV4-1
clone size: -
J gene: -
CDR3 protein: CASSQAGQGTYEQYF

V gene: TRBV20-1
clone size: -
J gene: TRBJ2-3
CDR3 protein: CSASTQTDTQYF

V gene: TRBV29-1
clone size: -
J gene: TRBJ2-7
CDR3 protein: CSVETPGGYEQYF

V gene: TRBV3-1
clone size: -
J gene: TRBJ2-1
CDR3 protein: CASSQVLRYNEQFF

V gene: TRBV20-1
clone size: -
J gene: TRBJ1-1
CDR3 protein: CSAVKNTEAFF

V gene: TRBV12-3/TRBV12-4
clone size: -
J gene: TRBJ1-2
CDR3 protein: CASSSLGQINGYTF

V gene: TRBV9
clone size: -
J gene: TRBJ1-2
CDR3 protein: CASSDYSTLLRYGYTF

V gene: TRBV20-1
clone size: few
J gene: TRBJ1-2
CDR3 protein: CSARDASLDVGHTF

V gene: TRBV3-1
clone size: few
J gene: TRBJ2-1
CDR3 protein: CANSQVGLAQSSYNEQFF

V gene: TRBV12-3/TRBV12-4
clone size: many
J gene: TRBJ2-6
CDR3 protein: CASSFPPGSGANVLTF

V gene: TRBV28
clone size: -
J gene: TRBJ2-7
CDR3 protein: CASSPIPSYAYEQYF

V gene: TRBV5-1
clone size: few
J gene: TRBJ2-1
CDR3 protein: CASSLGPFSYNEQFF

V gene: TRBV4-3
clone size: few
J gene: TRBJ1-2
CDR3 protein: CASSQDGKGGNGYTF

V gene: TRBV6-5
clone size: -
J gene: TRBJ1-3
CDR3 protein: CASSYAGGAGNTIYF

V gene: TRBV21-1
clone size: few
J gene: TRBJ2-5
CDR3 protein: CASSKSRPKTQYF

V gene: TRBV6-2/TRBV6-3
clone size: -
J gene: TRBJ2-1
CDR3 protein: CASSLTGAGNEQFF

V gene: TRBV6-5
clone size: -
J gene: TRBJ2-7
CDR3 protein: CASSTLTGYEQYF

V gene: TRBV21-1
clone size: few
J gene: -
CDR3 protein: CASSKTGLAGDRHEQFF

V gene: TRBV10-3
clone size: -
J gene: TRBJ1-1
CDR3 protein: CAMNRNTEAFF

V gene: TRBV6-6
clone size: -
J gene: TRBJ2-4
CDR3 protein: CASSWDKEENIQYF

V gene: TRBV25-1
clone size: few
J gene: TRBJ1-2
CDR3 protein: CASTDRGTYGYTF

V gene: TRBV13
clone size: few
J gene: TRBJ1-1
CDR3 protein: CASSLVRAGAFF

V gene: TRBV6-6
clone size: few
J gene: TRBJ2-7
CDR3 protein: CASSYETKRYEQYF